This paragraph reports one TCR beta chain. Its antigen is undetermined. This sample was taken from a study of cytomegalovirus exposure and HLA in healthy donors. PCR amplification relied on 60 Vbeta primers (plus 13 Jbeta primers). Sequencing used immunoSEQ multiplex PCR; TCRdb keeps in-frame clones, though not all of them. The sample lists roughly 180,000 clones; over 75% were seen once. Germline CDR1 and CDR2: SGHKS and YYEKEE (reference sequence). The CDR3 runs 13 residues. V trimming: 4 bases; J trimming: 8 bases; junction bases outside the gene matches: 6. General study findings and limits: Of the V segments, some could not be distinguished, including TRBV6-2 and TRBV6-3, and were excluded. Cytomegalovirus status was reportedly diagnosed by the classifier with high sensitivity and specificity. In a later analysis, V- and J-gene trimming of beta chains associated with a DCLRE1C missense variant, replicated independently.

The chain carries TRBV5-5 and TRBJ1-2, with 9 bases that match TRBD1. This clonotype was sampled from a man aged 45-60 years in good health and CMV-seropositive. Sequencing was carried out using PBMCs. The CDR3 DNA reads TGTGCCAGCAGCCGGGACAGGGCTGAGGGCTACACCTTC. It encodes CASSRDRAEGYTF. Combining the CDR3 with reference TRBV5-5 and TRBJ1-2 gives the whole variable domain DAGVTQSPTHLIKTRGQQVTLRCSPISGHKSVSWYQQVLGQGPQFIFQYYEKEERGRGNFPDRFSARQFPNYSSELNVNALLLGDSALYLCASSRDRAEGYTFGSGTRLTVV.